Below are 5 T cell receptor beta chains sequenced from a single sample in a study of T cells in women clearing cervical HPV infection. Libraries were prepared by immunoSEQ multiplex PCR; TCRdb keeps only in-frame clonotypes and omits some of them. This sample lists 25,000 to 30,000 clones; its ten largest clones have more than 20%. Sample: blood buffy coat. The receptors shown here come from a woman between 18 and 70 years old with a cervical HPV16 infection that either progressed to CIN3+ or cleared (not recorded which).

A remark on this clone: The CDR3 goes on 3 residues after the read ends, and that part is filled in from the germline J gene. The V gene is TRBV6-1, the J gene TRBJ2-5; D not certain. V was shortened by 2 bases and J by 5 bases, with 12 bases between the two germline ends. Germline CDR1 is MNHNS and CDR2 is SASEGT. The CDR3 sequence is 14 residues long. The CDR3 region is CASSEKGSWETQYF. CDR3 DNA, as far as it was read: TGTGCCAGCAGTGAAAAAGGGTCTTGGGAGACC.

On this clone itself: The read ends 3 residues before the CDR3 terminus; that terminus is restored from the germline J gene. The chain uses TRBV7-6 and TRBJ2-7; perhaps TRBD1 as D (8 bases). The CDR3 has 14 amino acids. V lost 5 bases and J 4 bases, leaving 15 bases between the germline ends. Germline V gives CDR1 SGHVS, CDR2 FNYEAQ. This CDR3 is CASSGQQGGYEQYF. Incomplete CDR3 DNA: TGTGCCAGCAGCGGCCAACAGGGGGGGTACGAG.

Of note for this clone: The read falls 3 residues short of the CDR3 end, and the missing part is taken from the germline J gene. The chain employs TRBV19 and TRBJ2-7, with 10 positions matching TRBD1. The CDR3 has 14 amino acids. V lost 5 bases and J lost 3; bases outside the gene matches: 4. The germline V gene has CDR1 LNHDA and CDR2 SQIVND (reference sequence). The CDR3 bases that were read are TGTGCCAGTAGTGTGGGACAGGGGCTCTACGAG. Its protein product is CASSVGQGLYE. The entire CDR3 is CASSVGQGLYEQYF.

About this clone itself: The read stops 3 residues short of the end of the CDR3; the missing end is completed from the germline J gene. This chain links TRBV10-1 with TRBJ2-5; D is undetermined. The CDR3 has 13 amino acids. The germline V gene has CDR1 WNHNN and CDR2 SYGVQD (reference sequence). CDR3 DNA (partial): TGCGCCAGCAGTGAGTCGGTCCTGGGCACC. Translation gives CASSESVLGT. The full CDR3 protein is CASSESVLGTQYF.

Details on this clone: Sequencing ends 3 residues short of the CDR3 end; the germline J gene provides the rest. The J gene is TRBJ1-4, the V gene TRBV7-6; D is unclear. Germline V gives CDR1 SGHVS, CDR2 FNYEAQ. Trimming took 5 bases from V and 8 from J, leaving 12 bases between them. The CDR3 has 13 residues. The covered CDR3 bases are TGTGCCAGCAGCCCTGCCGAAGGGGAAAAA. It yields the protein CASSPAEGEK. The entire CDR3 protein reads CASSPAEGEKLFF. The complete variable domain, with remaining parts taken from reference TRBV7-6 and TRBJ1-4, reads GAGVSQSPRYKVTKRGQDVALRCDPISGHVSLYWYRQALGQGPEFLTYFNYEAQQDKSGLPNDRFSAERPEGSISTLTIQRTEQRDSAMYRCASSPAEGEKLFFGSGTQLSVL.